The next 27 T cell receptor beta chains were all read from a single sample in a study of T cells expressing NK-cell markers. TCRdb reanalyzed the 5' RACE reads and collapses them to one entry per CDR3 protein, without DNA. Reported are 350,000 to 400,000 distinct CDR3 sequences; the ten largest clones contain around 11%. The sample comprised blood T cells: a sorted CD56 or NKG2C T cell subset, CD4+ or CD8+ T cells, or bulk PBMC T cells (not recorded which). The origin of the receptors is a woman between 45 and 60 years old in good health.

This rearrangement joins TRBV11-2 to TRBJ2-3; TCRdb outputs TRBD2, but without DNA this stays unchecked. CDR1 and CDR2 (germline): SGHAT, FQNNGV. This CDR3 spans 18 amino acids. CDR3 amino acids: CASSLAAGGPRFTDTQYF.

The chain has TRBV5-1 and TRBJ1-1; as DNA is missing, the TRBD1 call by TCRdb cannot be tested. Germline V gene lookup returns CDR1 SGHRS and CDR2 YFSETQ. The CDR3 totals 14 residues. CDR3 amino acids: CASSLGDRAPEAFF.

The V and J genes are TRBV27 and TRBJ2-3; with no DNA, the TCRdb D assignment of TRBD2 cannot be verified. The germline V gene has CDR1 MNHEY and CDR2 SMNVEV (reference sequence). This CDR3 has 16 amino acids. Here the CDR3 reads CASSYWRGGGTDTQYF.

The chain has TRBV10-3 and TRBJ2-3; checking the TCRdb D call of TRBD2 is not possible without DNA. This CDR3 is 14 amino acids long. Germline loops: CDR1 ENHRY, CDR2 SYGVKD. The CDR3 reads CATQREGITDTQYF.

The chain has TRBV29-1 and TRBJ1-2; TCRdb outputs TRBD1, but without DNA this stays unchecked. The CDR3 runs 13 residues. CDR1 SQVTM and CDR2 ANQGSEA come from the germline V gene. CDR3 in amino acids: CSVPGRGSYGYTF.

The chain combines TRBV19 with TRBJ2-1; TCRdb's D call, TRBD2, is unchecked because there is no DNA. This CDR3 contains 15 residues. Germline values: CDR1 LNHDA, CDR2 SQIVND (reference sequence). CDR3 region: CASRTMTSGRVEQFF.

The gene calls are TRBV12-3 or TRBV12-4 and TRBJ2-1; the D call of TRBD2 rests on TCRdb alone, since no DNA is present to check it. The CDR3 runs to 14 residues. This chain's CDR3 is CATRDRSSYNEQFF.

The CDR3 loop reads CASSLTRASGAYNEQFF. The chain links TRBV7-3 to TRBJ2-1; lacking DNA, the TRBD2 call made by TCRdb goes unchecked. The CDR3 is 17 residues long. Per germline, CDR1 SGHTA and CDR2 FQGTGA. The full variable domain, in which reference TRBV7-3 and TRBJ2-1 provide the parts outside the CDR3, is GAGVSQTPSNKVTEKGKYVELRCDPISGHTALYWYRQSLGQGPEFLIYFQGTGAADDSGLPNDRFFAVRPEGSVSTLKIQRTERGDSAVYLCASSLTRASGAYNEQFFGPGTRLTVL.

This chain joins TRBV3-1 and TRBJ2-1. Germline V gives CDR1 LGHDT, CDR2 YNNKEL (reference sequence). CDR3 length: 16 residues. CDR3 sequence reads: CASSPSLGDAYNEQFF.

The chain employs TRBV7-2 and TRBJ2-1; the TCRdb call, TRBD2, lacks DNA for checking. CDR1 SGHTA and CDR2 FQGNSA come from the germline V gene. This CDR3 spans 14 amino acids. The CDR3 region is CASSPWANYNEQFF.

Here the CDR3 reads CASSHPAPTQYF. The chain employs TRBV6-5 and TRBJ2-5; with no DNA, the TCRdb D assignment of TRBD1 cannot be verified. CDR1 is MNHEY and CDR2 is SVGAGI in the germline V gene. The CDR3 loop spans 12 amino acids.

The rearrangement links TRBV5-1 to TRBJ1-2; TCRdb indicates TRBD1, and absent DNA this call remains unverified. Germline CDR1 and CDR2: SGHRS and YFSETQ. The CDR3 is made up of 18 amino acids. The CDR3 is CASSLGGRNTPANYGYTF.

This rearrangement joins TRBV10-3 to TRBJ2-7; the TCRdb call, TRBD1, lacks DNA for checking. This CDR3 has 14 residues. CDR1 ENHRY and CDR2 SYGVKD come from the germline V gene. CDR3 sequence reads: CAIKGTGPPYEQYF.

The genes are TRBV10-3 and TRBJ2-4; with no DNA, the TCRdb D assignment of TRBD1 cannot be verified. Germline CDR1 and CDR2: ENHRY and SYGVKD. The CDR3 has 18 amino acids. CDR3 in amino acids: CAISDFRGPTVAKNIQYF.

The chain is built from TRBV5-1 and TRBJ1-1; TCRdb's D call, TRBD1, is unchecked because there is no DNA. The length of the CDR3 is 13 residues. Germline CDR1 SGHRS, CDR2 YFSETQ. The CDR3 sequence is CASSLGGQGEAFF.

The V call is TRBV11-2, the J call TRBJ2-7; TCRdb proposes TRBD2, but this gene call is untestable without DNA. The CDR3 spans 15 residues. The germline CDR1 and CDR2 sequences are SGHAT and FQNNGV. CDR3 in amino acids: CASSYRLAGLYEQYF.

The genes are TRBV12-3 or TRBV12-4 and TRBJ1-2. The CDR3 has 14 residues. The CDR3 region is CASSQGLEGYGYTF.

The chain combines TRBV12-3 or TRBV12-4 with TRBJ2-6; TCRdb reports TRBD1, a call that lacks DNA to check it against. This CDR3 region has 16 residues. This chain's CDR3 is CATRNSFSSGANVLTF.

CDR3 sequence reads: CASSLVTGVVDEQFF. V gene TRBV7-2 combines with J gene TRBJ2-1; TCRdb's D call of TRBD2 is untestable without DNA. CDR1 and CDR2 (germline): SGHTA, FQGNSA. This CDR3 has 15 residues.

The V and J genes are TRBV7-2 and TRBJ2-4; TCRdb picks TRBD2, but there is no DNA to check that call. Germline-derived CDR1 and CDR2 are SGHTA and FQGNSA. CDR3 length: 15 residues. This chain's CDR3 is CATSPLGLARNIQYF. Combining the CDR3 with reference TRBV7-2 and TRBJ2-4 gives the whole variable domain GAGVSQSPSNKVTEKGKDVELRCDPISGHTALYWYRQSLGQGLEFLIYFQGNSAPDKSGLPSDRFSAERTGGSVSTLTIQRTQQEDSAVYLCATSPLGLARNIQYFGAGTRLSVL.

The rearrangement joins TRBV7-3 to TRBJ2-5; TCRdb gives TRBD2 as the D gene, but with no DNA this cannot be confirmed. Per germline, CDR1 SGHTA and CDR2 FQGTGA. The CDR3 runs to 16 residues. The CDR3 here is CASSLSGLAGEETQYF.

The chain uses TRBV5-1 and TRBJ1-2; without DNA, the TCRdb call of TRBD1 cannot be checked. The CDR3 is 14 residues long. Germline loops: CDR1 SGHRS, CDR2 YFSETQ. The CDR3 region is CASSPFRDPPGYTF.

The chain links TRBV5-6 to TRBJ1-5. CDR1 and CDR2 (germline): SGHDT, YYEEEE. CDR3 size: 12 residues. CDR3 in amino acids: CASSAYGQPQHF.

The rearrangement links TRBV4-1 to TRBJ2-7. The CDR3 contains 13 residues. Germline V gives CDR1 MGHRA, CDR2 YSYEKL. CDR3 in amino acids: CASSQGSTYEQYF.

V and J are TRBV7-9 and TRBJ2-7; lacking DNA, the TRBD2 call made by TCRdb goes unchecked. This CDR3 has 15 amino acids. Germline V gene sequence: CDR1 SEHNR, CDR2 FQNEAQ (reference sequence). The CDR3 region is CASSPGLAGVGEQYF. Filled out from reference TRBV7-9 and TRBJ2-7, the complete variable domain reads DTGVSQNPRHKITKRGQNVTFRCDPISEHNRLYWYRQTLGQGPEFLTYFQNEAQLEKSRLLSDRFSAERPKGSFSTLEIQRTEQGDSAMYLCASSPGLAGVGEQYFGPGTRLTVT.

The CDR3 sequence is CASSHPGLGGLGEQFF. The V and J genes are TRBV4-1 and TRBJ2-1; as DNA is missing, the TRBD2 call by TCRdb cannot be tested. In germline, CDR1 is MGHRA, CDR2 YSYEKL. The CDR3 has 16 amino acids.

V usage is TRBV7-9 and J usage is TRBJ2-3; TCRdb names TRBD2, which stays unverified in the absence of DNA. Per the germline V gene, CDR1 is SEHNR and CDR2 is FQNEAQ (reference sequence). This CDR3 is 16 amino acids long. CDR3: CASSLGEWDDTDTQYF.